These 14 T cell receptor beta chains were sequenced from one sample in a study of identical twins. One entry per CDR3 protein results from TCRdb running MiXCR on the 5' RACE reads. The sample has 1.5 million or so distinct CDR3 sequences; about 30% are singletons. The sequenced material came from cord blood. These receptors were taken from a newborn girl in good health.

The rearrangement joins TRBV20-1 to TRBJ1-5; D gene uncertain. Trimming took 1 base from V and 3 from J, leaving 10 bases between them. The CDR3 is 14 residues long. Germline CDR1 and CDR2: DFQATT and SNEGSKA (reference sequence). CDR3 nucleotide sequence: TGCAGTGCTAGAGGCCCCAGTCCCAATCAGCCCCAGCATTTT. Translating it yields CSARGPSPNQPQHF.

V and J are TRBV24-1 and TRBJ1-1, with 7 positions matching TRBD1. Germline values: CDR1 KGHDR, CDR2 SFDVKD. The V and J ends lost 3 bases and 1 base, in that order; junction bases with no gene match: 7. The CDR3 loop spans 16 amino acids. CDR3 loop: CATSDPRGRKNTEAFF. In DNA form, the CDR3 reads TGTGCCACCAGTGATCCCAGGGGGAGGAAGAACACTGAAGCTTTCTTT.

This clonotype was counted a few times. The chain is built from TRBV12-3 or TRBV12-4 and TRBJ1-6; D gene unclear. Trimming pared 6 bases from V and 6 bases from J, leaving 15 bases between. The CDR3 loop spans 15 amino acids. CDR3 protein: CASRSTPGSNSPLHF. CDR3 in DNA: TGTGCCAGCAGATCAACACCGGGATCTAATTCACCCCTCCACTTT.

The V gene is TRBV11-2, the J gene TRBJ2-2; D ambiguous. Looked up from germline, CDR1 is SGHAT and CDR2 is FQNNGV. The length of the CDR3 is 14 residues. Trimming cost V 4 bases and J 3 bases, with 9 bases left between them. The CDR3 loop is CASSSLRHTGELFF. Written as DNA, the CDR3 is TGTGCCAGCAGCTCTTTGAGACACACCGGGGAGCTGTTTTTT.

This clonotype occurred a few times. J is TRBJ2-5 and V is TRBV20-1; unclear D gene. V lost 0 bases, J lost 11 bases, and 13 bases lay in between. The CDR3 has 12 residues. Germline V gene lookup returns CDR1 DFQATT and CDR2 SNEGSKA (reference sequence). This CDR3 reads CSAREGHELQYF. CDR3 DNA: TGCAGTGCTAGAGAGGGCCACGAGTTACAGTACTTC.

The chain is built from TRBV20-1 and TRBJ1-1; 7 bases match TRBD1. This CDR3 contains 13 residues. Germline CDR1 is DFQATT and CDR2 is SNEGSKA (reference sequence). J was trimmed by 5 bases and V by 6 bases; bases with no gene match: 9. The CDR3 sequence: CSATIGRGTEAFF. CDR3 nucleotides: TGCAGTGCCACTATCGGCAGGGGGACTGAAGCTTTCTTT.

The chain carries TRBV21-1 and TRBJ2-2. TRBV21-1 is marked as a pseudogene. The CDR3 runs 18 residues. CDR3 DNA sequence: TGTGCCAGCAGCAAAGTGAAGGACGTTGAACGGAACACCGGGGAGCTGTTTTTT. Residues: CASSKVKDVERNTGELFF.

The CDR3 loop is CASSIPPGTGGRETQYF. Here the CDR3 DNA reads TGTGCCAGTAGTATCCCCCCCGGGACAGGGGGCCGGGAGACCCAGTACTTC. The V gene is TRBV19, the J gene TRBJ2-5, with 12 bases identical to TRBD1. This CDR3 has 17 residues. The ends lost 3 bases at V and 5 bases at J; junction bases unmatched: 10. Germline V lookup: CDR1 LNHDA, CDR2 SQIVND (reference sequence).

The CDR3 nucleotides read TGCAGTGCCCCGCACGGGACAGGGATCTACGAGCAGTACTTC. Translated, it gives CSAPHGTGIYEQYF. This chain joins TRBV20-1 and TRBJ2-7, with 9 bases fitting TRBD1. The CDR3 runs to 14 residues. Per the germline V gene, CDR1 is DFQATT and CDR2 is SNEGSKA (reference sequence). With V trimmed by 6 bases and J by 3 bases, 9 bases remained unmatched.

The chain carries TRBV2 and TRBJ1-5, with D hard to call. The CDR3 extends over 14 amino acids. From germline, CDR1 is SNHLY and CDR2 FYNNEI. V was clipped by 2 bases and J by 6 bases, with 11 bases between them. CDR3 sequence (DNA): TGTGCCAGCAGTGAACTTGGGGTGAGTCAGCCCCAGCATTTT. It translates to CASSELGVSQPQHF. Filled out from reference TRBV2 and TRBJ1-5, the complete variable domain reads EPEVTQTPSHQVTQMGQEVILRCVPISNHLYFYWYRQILGQKVEFLVSFYNNEISEKSEIFDDQFSVERPDGSNFTLKIRSTKLEDSAMYFCASSELGVSQPQHFGDGTRLSIL.

This clonotype showed up just a few times. The V call is TRBV10-3, the J call TRBJ1-6, with 8 bases aligning to TRBD1. Germline V gives CDR1 ENHRY, CDR2 SYGVKD. The V gene end was trimmed by 9 bases and the J gene end by 9 bases; junction bases not matched to a gene: 7. There are 13 residues in the CDR3. The CDR3 sequence is CAMRGQVRSPLHF. The CDR3 nucleotides are TGTGCCATGAGGGGACAGGTTCGTTCACCCCTCCACTTT.

The chain joins TRBV3-1 to TRBJ2-5; TRBD2 might be the D (5 bases). Trimming removed 0 bases at V and 2 bases at J, with 10 bases between. CDR3 size: 15 residues. Germline V gene sequence: CDR1 LGHDT, CDR2 YNNKEL (reference sequence). The CDR3 nucleotides read TGTGCCAGCAGCCAAGATTTCGCGGGTCAAGAGACCCAGTACTTC. It encodes CASSQDFAGQETQYF.

The V and J genes are TRBV20-1 and TRBJ2-1; D gene unclear. The CDR3 consists of 12 residues. The germline V gene has CDR1 DFQATT and CDR2 SNEGSKA (reference sequence). Deletions cut 7 bases from V and 5 bases from J, with 12 bases between. For the CDR3, the DNA is TGCAGTGTGGTAACAGCCGACAATGAGCAGTTCTTC. This encodes CSVVTADNEQFF.

This clonotype was seen a few times. The V call is TRBV28, the J call TRBJ2-7; D unclear. Germline CDR1 reads MDHEN; CDR2 reads SYDVKM. The CDR3 spans 14 residues. The ends were cut back, 8 bases at V and 0 bases at J, with 14 bases in the middle. The CDR3 is CASGTPTPSYEQYF. The DNA for the CDR3 is TGTGCCAGCGGAACACCAACTCCCTCCTACGAGCAGTACTTC.